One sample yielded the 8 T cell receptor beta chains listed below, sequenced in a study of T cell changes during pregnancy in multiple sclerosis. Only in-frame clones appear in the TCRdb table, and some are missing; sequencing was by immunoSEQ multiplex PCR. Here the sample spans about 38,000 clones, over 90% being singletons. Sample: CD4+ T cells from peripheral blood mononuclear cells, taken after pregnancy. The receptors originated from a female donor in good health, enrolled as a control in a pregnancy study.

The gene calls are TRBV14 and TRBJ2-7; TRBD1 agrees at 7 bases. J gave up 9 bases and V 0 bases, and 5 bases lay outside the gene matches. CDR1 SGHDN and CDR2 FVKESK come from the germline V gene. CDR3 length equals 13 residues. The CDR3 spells CASSQDGTVGQYF. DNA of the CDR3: TGTGCCAGCAGCCAAGATGGGACAGTAGGGCAGTACTTC. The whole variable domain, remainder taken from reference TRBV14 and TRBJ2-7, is EAGVTQFPSHSVIEKGQTVTLRCDPISGHDNLYWYRRVMGKEIKFLLHFVKESKQDESGMPNNRFLAERTGGTYSTLKVQPAELEDSGVYFCASSQDGTVGQYFGPGTRLTVT.

The CDR3 sequence: CASSLGRGALADTQYF. The CDR3 region has the DNA TGTGCCAGCAGCTTAGGGCGGGGGGCCTTAGCAGATACGCAGTATTTT. The V gene is TRBV7-2, the J gene TRBJ2-3, with 8 nucleotides matching TRBD2. Losses at the gene ends were 1 base for V and 4 bases for J; bases not matched to a gene: 7. Per germline, CDR1 SGHTA and CDR2 FQGNSA. The CDR3 runs to 16 residues.

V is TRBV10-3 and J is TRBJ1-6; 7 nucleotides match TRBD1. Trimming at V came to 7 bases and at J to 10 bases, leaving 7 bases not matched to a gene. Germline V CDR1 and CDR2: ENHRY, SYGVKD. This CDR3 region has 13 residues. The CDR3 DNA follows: TGTGCCATCAAGGACAGGTTGGAGTCACCCCTCCACTTT. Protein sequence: CAIKDRLESPLHF.

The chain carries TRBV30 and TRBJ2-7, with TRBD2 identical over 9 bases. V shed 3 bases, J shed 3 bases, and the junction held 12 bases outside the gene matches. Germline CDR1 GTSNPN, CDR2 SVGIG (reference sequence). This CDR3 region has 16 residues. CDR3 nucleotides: TGTGCCTGGAGACGAGGGAGGCTAGCGGGACACTACGAGCAGTACTTC. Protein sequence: CAWRRGRLAGHYEQYF. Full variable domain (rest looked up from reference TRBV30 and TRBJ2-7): SQTIHQWPATLVQPVGSPLSLECTVEGTSNPNLYWYRQAAGRGLQLLFYSVGIGQISSEVPQNLSASRPQDRQFILSSKKLLLSDSGFYLCAWRRGRLAGHYEQYFGPGTRLTVT.

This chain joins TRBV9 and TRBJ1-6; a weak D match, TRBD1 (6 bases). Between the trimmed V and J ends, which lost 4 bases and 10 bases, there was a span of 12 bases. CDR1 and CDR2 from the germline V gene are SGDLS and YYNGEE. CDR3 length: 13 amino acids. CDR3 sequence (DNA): TGTGCCAGCAGCCAGACAGGTGCATCACCCCTCCACTTT. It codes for CASSQTGASPLHF.

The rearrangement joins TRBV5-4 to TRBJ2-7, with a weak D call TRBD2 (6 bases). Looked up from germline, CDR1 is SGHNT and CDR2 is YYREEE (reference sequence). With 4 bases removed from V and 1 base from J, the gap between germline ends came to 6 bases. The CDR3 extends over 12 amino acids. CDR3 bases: TGTGCCAGCAGCCGGGAGTCCTACGAGCAGTACTTC. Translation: CASSRESYEQYF.

CDR3 loop: CASSSYGDRGFNQPQHF. Written as DNA, the CDR3 is TGTGCCAGCAGTTCCTATGGGGACAGGGGGTTCAATCAGCCCCAGCATTTT. The V and J genes are TRBV27 and TRBJ1-5; 11 bases fit TRBD1. Trimming cost V 4 bases and J 3 bases; bases outside gene matches: 8. Per germline, CDR1 MNHEY and CDR2 SMNVEV (reference sequence). The CDR3 loop spans 17 amino acids.

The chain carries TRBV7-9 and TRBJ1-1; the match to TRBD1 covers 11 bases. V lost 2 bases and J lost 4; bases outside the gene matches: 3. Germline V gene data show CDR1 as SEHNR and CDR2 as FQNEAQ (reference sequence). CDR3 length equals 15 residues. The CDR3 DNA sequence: TGTGCCAGCAGCTTAAGTGGGACAGGGGGCACTGAAGCTTTCTTT. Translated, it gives CASSLSGTGGTEAFF.